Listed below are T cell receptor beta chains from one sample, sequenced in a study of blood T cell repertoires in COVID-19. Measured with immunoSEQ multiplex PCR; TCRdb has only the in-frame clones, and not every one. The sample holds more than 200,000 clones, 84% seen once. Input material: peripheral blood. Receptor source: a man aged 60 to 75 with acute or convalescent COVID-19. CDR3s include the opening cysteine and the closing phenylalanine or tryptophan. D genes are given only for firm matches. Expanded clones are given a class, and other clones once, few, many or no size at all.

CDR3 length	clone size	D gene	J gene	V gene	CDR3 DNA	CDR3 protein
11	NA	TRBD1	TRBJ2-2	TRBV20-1	TGCAGTGCTCAGGGGGTCGGGGAGCTGTTTTTT	CSAQGVGELFF
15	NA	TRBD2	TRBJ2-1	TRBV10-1	TGCGCCAGCAGTGAGTCTAGCGGGGCCTTCAATGAGCAGTTCTTC	CASSESSGAFNEQFF
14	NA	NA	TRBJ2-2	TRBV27	TGTGCCAGCAGTTTATTAAATCAGAACGGGGAGCTGTTTTTT	CASSLLNQNGELFF
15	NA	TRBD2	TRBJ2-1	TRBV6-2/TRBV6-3	TGTGCCAGCAGTTACGGTGCGGGAGGGGCCGTTGAGCAGTTCTTC	CASSYGAGGAVEQFF
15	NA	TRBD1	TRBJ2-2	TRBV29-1	TGCAGCGTGCCCCGTTCAGGGGGCATCACCGGGGAGCTGTTTTTT	CSVPRSGGITGELFF
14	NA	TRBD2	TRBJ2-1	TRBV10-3	TGTGCCATCGGGGGGACTAGCCTTTACAATGAGCAGTTCTTC	CAIGGTSLYNEQFF
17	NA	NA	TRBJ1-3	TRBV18	TGTGCCAGCTCACCCAGGGATTGGGGGCCCTCTGGAAACACCATATATTTT	CASSPRDWGPSGNTIYF
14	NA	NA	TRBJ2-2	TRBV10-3	TGTGCCATCAGAGAGGGCAGTGACACCGGGGAGCTGTTTTTT	CAIREGSDTGELFF
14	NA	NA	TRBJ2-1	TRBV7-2	TGTGCCAGCAGCTTAGCCGGTCGTTACAATGAGCAGTTCTTC	CASSLAGRYNEQFF
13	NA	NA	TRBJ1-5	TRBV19	TGTGCCAGTAGTAGCGGCCCTTATCAGCCCCAGCATTTT	CASSSGPYQPQHF
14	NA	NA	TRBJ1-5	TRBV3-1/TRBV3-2	TGTGCCAGCAGCCAGAGAGGGGGGGCTCAGCCCCAGCATTTT	CASSQRGGAQPQHF
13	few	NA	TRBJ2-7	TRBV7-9	TGTGCCAGCAGCTCGGAGGCTTCCTACGAGCAGTACTTC	CASSSEASYEQYF
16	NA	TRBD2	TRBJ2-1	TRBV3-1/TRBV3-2	TGTGCCAGCAGCCAAGATAGCGGGAGCTCCTACAATGAGCAGTTCTTC	CASSQDSGSSYNEQFF
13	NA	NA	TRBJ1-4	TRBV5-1	TGCGCCAGCAGCTTGGGGGCCAGGGAAAAACTGTTTTTT	CASSLGAREKLFF
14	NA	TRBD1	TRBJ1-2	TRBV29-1	TGCAGCGTTGAAGAGTTTCGACAGGGGAGCGGCTACACCTTC	CSVEEFRQGSGYTF
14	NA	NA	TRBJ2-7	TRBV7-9	TGTGCCAGCAGCTTAGAGGGGCCACACAACGAGCAGTACTTC	CASSLEGPHNEQYF
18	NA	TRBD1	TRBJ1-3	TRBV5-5	TGTGCCAGCAGTACCCATGGACAGGGGGTCGGCACTGGAAACACCATATATTTT	CASSTHGQGVGTGNTIYF
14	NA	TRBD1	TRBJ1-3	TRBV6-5	TGTGCCAGCAGTTCGACAGGGACTGGAAACACCATATATTTT	CASSSTGTGNTIYF
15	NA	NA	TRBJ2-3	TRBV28	TGTGCCAGCAGTCCGGGACTGTCGGGAACAGATACGCAGTATTTT	CASSPGLSGTDTQYF
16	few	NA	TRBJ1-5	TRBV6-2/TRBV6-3	TGTGCCAGCAGCGACACCGGGACAAGGGGCAATCAGCCCCAGCATTTT	CASSDTGTRGNQPQHF
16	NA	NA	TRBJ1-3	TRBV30	TGTGCCTGGAGTGCCCCTCTCTTATCCTCTGGAAACACCATATATTTT	CAWSAPLLSSGNTIYF
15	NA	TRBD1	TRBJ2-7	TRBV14	TGTGCCAGCAGCCAAGGGACAGGGCCGATCTACGAGCAGTACTTC	CASSQGTGPIYEQYF
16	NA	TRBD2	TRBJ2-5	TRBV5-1	TGCGCCAGCAGCCAGGGGACTAGCGGGAGTTTCGAGACCCAGTACTTC	CASSQGTSGSFETQYF
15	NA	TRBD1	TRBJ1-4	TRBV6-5	TGTGCCAGCAGGACGTCGACAGGGAGAGGGGAAAAACTGTTTTTT	CASRTSTGRGEKLFF
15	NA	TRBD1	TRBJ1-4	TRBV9	TGTGCCAGCAGCGTAGGGGGACAGGGTAATGAAAAACTGTTTTTT	CASSVGGQGNEKLFF
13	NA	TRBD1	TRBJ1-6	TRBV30	TGTGCCTGGACGGGACAGGGAGGGACACCCCTCCACTTT	CAWTGQGGTPLHF
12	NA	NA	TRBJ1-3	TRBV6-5	TGTGCCACCCGGTGGGGGGAAAACACCATATATTTT	CATRWGENTIYF
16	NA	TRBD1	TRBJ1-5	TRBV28	TGTGCCAGCAGCCAGACAGGGACTTCCGGGAATCAGCCCCAGCATTTT	CASSQTGTSGNQPQHF
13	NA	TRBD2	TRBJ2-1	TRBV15	TGTGCCACCAGCAGAACCTTAGCGGGAGAGCAGTTCTTC	CATSRTLAGEQFF
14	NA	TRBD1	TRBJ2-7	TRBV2	TGTGCCAGCAGTGGACAGGGGGTGGGCTACGAGCAGTACTTC	CASSGQGVGYEQYF
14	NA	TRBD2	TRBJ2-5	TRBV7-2	TGTGCCAGCGGAGCGGGAGACCTCCAAGAGACCCAGTACTTC	CASGAGDLQETQYF
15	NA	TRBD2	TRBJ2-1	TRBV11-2	TGTGCCAGCAGACCAAATAGCGGGATGGGTTATGAGCAGTTCTTC	CASRPNSGMGYEQFF
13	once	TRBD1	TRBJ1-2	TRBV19	TGTGCCAGTAGGGGACAGGGAGGATATGGCTACACCTTC	CASRGQGGYGYTF
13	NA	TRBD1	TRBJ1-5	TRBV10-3	TGTGCCATCAGTGGGACAGGGAATCAGCCCCAGCATTTT	CAISGTGNQPQHF
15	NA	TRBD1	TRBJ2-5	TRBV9	TGTGCCAGCAGCACAGACAGGGGGCGAGGAGAGACCCAGTACTTC	CASSTDRGRGETQYF
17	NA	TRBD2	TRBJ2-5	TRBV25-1	TGTGCCAGCAGTGGTACCTCTAGCGGGGGGGCCTTGGAGACCCAGTACTTC	CASSGTSSGGALETQYF
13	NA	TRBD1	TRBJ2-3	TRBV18	TGTGCCAGCTCGCGGACAGGGGCAGATACGCAGTATTTT	CASSRTGADTQYF
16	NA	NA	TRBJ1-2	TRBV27	TGTGCCAGCAGCGACACCGATCAGGGCTTTGGGTGGGGCTACACCTTC	CASSDTDQGFGWGYTF
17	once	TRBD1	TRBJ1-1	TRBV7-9	TGTGCCAGCAGCTTAATACCGGGACAGGGGGCGAACACTGAAGCTTTCTTT	CASSLIPGQGANTEAFF
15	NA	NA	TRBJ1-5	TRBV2	TGTGCCAGCAGCGAACAGGGAACTAGCAATCAGCCCCAGCATTTT	CASSEQGTSNQPQHF
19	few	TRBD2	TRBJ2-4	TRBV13	TGTGCCAGCAGCTTAGAGTCGGGACTAGCGGGAGGTGCCAAAAACATTCAGTACTTC	CASSLESGLAGGAKNIQYF